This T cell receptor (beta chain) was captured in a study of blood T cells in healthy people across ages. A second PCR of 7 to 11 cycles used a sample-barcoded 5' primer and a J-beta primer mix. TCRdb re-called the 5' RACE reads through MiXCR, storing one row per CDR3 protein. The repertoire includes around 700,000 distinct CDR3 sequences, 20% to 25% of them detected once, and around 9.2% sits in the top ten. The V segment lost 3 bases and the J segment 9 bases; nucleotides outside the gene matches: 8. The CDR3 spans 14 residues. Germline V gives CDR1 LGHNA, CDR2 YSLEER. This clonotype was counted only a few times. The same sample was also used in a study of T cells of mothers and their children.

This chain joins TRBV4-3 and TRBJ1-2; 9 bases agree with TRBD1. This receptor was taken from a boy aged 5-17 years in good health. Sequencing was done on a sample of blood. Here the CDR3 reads CASSHLDRGVSYTF. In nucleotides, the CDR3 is TGCGCCAGCAGCCACCTGGACAGGGGAGTCAGCTACACCTTC.